Following are 6 T cell receptor beta chains from one sample sequenced in a study of shared clonotypes between healthy human individuals. Sequenced by immunoSEQ multiplex PCR; TCRdb stores in-frame clones only, minus some. The data hold roughly 1,800,000 clones, with less than 95% observed a single time. The naive CD8 population came from CD45RO-negative cells selected for CCR7, without terminally differentiated effector memory CD45RA+ cells. The sample comprised naive CD8+ T cells sorted from blood. Source of these receptors: a man aged 18 to 29 in good health.

The chain uses TRBV6-4 and TRBJ2-7, with TRBD2 matching 10 bases. CDR1 and CDR2 (germline): MRHNA, SNTAGT. The CDR3 totals 16 residues. The V gene end was trimmed by 3 bases and the J gene end by 2 bases; junction bases not matched to a gene: 7. CDR3 sequence: CASSEKGTSATYEQYF. DNA for the CDR3: TGTGCCAGCAGTGAAAAAGGGACTAGCGCAACCTACGAGCAGTACTTC.

This sequence joins TRBV28 and TRBJ2-1; a possible D gene is TRBD2 (7 bases). The CDR3 totals 13 residues. The ends were cut back, 10 bases at V and 6 bases at J, with 16 bases in the middle. In germline, CDR1 is MDHEN, CDR2 SYDVKM. The CDR3 coding sequence is TGTGCCACCATGGGGGGGCAGGGCAATGAGCAGTTCTTC. Encoded protein: CATMGGQGNEQFF.

This clone appeared once. Additional DNA sequences in this sample encode the identical CDR3. The chain uses TRBV9 and TRBJ2-7; TRBD1 or TRBD2 may be the D gene (5 bases each). Germline-derived CDR1 and CDR2 are SGDLS and YYNGEE. With 0 bases removed from V and 5 bases from J, the gap between germline ends came to 6 bases. The CDR3 has 12 residues. CDR3 nucleotide sequence: TGTGCCAGCAGCGTAGGAGGGGACGAGCAGTACTTC. Residues: CASSVGGDEQYF.

This chain uses TRBV7-9 with TRBJ2-5; 7 bases agree with TRBD1. This CDR3 is 14 amino acids long. Losses at the gene ends were 5 bases for V and 2 bases for J; bases not matched to a gene: 5. Germline CDR1 and CDR2: SEHNR and FQNEAQ (reference sequence). In nucleotides, the CDR3 is TGTGCCAGCAGCGTTACGGGACAGCAAGAGACCCAGTACTTC. Translating gives CASSVTGQQETQYF. Combining the CDR3 with reference TRBV7-9 and TRBJ2-5 gives the whole variable domain DTGVSQNPRHKITKRGQNVTFRCDPISEHNRLYWYRQTLGQGPEFLTYFQNEAQLEKSRLLSDRFSAERPKGSFSTLEIQRTEQGDSAMYLCASSVTGQQETQYFGPGTRLLVL.

V usage is TRBV30 and J usage is TRBJ1-5; possibly TRBD1 for D (6 bases). Trimming pared 3 bases from V and 9 bases from J, leaving 15 bases between. Germline V gene data show CDR1 as GTSNPN and CDR2 as SVGIG (reference sequence). The CDR3 extends over 13 amino acids. CDR3 protein: CAWSSEGGGPQHF. For the CDR3, the DNA is TGTGCCTGGAGCTCTGAGGGGGGTGGGCCCCAGCATTTT.

On this clone itself: This specimen includes other DNA sequences encoding the same CDR3. The chain is built from TRBV28 and TRBJ1-5, with a weak D call TRBD1 (5 bases). With 5 bases removed from V and 4 bases from J, the gap between germline ends came to 9 bases. The CDR3 runs 13 residues. From germline, CDR1 is MDHEN and CDR2 SYDVKM. The CDR3 loop is CASSPGLNQPQHF. CDR3 nucleotides: TGTGCCAGCAGTCCAGGGTTAAATCAGCCCCAGCATTTT.